This paragraph reports one TCR beta chain. Antigen unknown. The data stem from a study of shared clonotypes between healthy human individuals. At the level of the study: Sampling drew on donors who were a couple of women and three men aged 18 to 49.

Germline V gene lookup returns CDR1 SNHLY and CDR2 FYNNEI. The CDR3 runs 14 residues. V was pared by 6 bases and J by 4 bases, with 6 bases of the junction left unmatched. Overall study findings and caveats: Naive subsets, compared against memory subsets, generally had larger estimated richness values.

Per the study methods: ImmunoSEQ yielded junction-only sequences lacking quality scores, so filtering differed. Assay: immunoSEQ multiplex PCR; the TCRdb copy retains only in-frame clones and omits some. The DNA was the basis for D and trimming; V, J and clone size are from that table. The repertoire holds about 1 million clones, about 75% seen once, with over 1.3% in the top ten. The sample was memory CD4+ T cells sorted from blood. The subset was: CD45RA-negative fraction. The TCR sequence derives from a man in his late teens or twenties in good health. This chain uses TRBV2 with TRBJ2-7; 10 bases map to TRBD2. The CDR3 sequence is CASRYSGGVYEQYF. In DNA, the CDR3 is TGTGCCAGCAGGTACAGCGGGGGGGTTTACGAGCAGTACTTC.